The 25 T cell receptor beta chains below were found in one sample sequenced in a study of TIL therapy for anti-PD-1-resistant metastatic lung cancer. Time point here: pre-treatment sample, taken before nivolumab and TIL therapy. The immunoSEQ assay was v3. TCRdb's table, derived via immunoSEQ multiplex PCR, lists solely in-frame clones and lacks some. The data show under 20,000 clones, with about 79% seen just once and 7.4% held by the top ten. The specimen comprised blood, sampled at baseline. The receptors originated from a person between 30 and 80 years old with non-small cell lung cancer.

The rearrangement uses TRBV29-1 and TRBJ1-1; TRBD1 might be the D (5 bases). The CDR3 totals 13 residues. The germline CDR1 and CDR2 sequences are SQVTM and ANQGSEA. The ends were cut back, 2 bases at V and 1 base at J, with 8 bases in the middle. This CDR3 is CSVERGTNTEAFF. CDR3 nucleotides: TGCAGCGTTGAACGGGGGACGAACACTGAAGCTTTCTTT.

V and J are TRBV6-1 and TRBJ2-7; weak D call: TRBD1 (6 bases). Germline values: CDR1 MNHNS, CDR2 SASEGT. There are 15 residues in the CDR3. V was clipped by 1 base and J by 2 bases, with 12 bases between them. Here the CDR3 DNA reads TGTGCCAGCAGTGAAGTGTGGGACACAACCTACGAGCAGTACTTC. Translation: CASSEVWDTTYEQYF.

This chain joins TRBV3-1 (or the pseudogene TRBV3-2) and TRBJ2-2, with TRBD2 matching over 7 bases. The CDR3 is 16 residues long. V lost 4 bases, J lost 5 bases, and 10 bases stayed unmatched. The germline CDR1 and CDR2 sequences are LGHDT and YNNKEL (reference sequence). For the CDR3, the DNA is TGTGCCAGCAGCCGCGCTTGGGGAGGGCGGACCGGGGAGCTGTTTTTT. Protein: CASSRAWGGRTGELFF.

The gene calls are TRBV7-2 and TRBJ1-1; D is unresolved. Germline values: CDR1 SGHTA, CDR2 FQGNSA. V shed 4 bases and J shed 3 bases, with 18 bases lying between them. CDR3 size: 16 residues. DNA of the CDR3: TGTGCCAGCAGCTCCCGCACACGGAATGCGGACACTGAAGCTTTCTTT. Translated: CASSSRTRNADTEAFF.

The rearrangement links TRBV9 to TRBJ1-2; D remains ambiguous. Germline CDR1 SGDLS, CDR2 YYNGEE. The CDR3 spans 14 residues. V lost 6 bases, J lost 7 bases, and 19 bases lay in between. The CDR3 DNA follows: TGTGCCAGCAACCCCTCGGCCGCCCACTCTGGCTACACCTTC. Translation: CASNPSAAHSGYTF.

Here the CDR3 reads CASSKTRYTEAFF. The CDR3 DNA sequence: TGTGCCAGTAGTAAGACCCGCTACACTGAAGCTTTCTTT. The chain recombines TRBV19 with TRBJ1-1; D unresolved. Trimming removed 4 bases at V and 3 bases at J, with 9 bases between. The germline gives CDR1 LNHDA, CDR2 SQIVND (reference sequence). CDR3 length: 13 residues.

The V and J genes are TRBV6-1 and TRBJ2-5; D is possibly TRBD2 (5 bases). The CDR3 is made up of 16 amino acids. V lost 3 bases and J 2 bases, leaving 16 bases between the germline ends. Per the germline V gene, CDR1 is MNHNS and CDR2 is SASEGT. CDR3: CASSEERFRPQETQYF. In DNA, the CDR3 is TGTGCCAGCAGTGAGGAGCGGTTTCGCCCGCAAGAGACCCAGTACTTC.

J is TRBJ1-1 and V is TRBV11-2; no definite D call. The CDR3 is 13 amino acids. The germline V gene has CDR1 SGHAT and CDR2 FQNNGV. V was pared by 1 base and J by 11 bases, with 14 bases between. The CDR3, as DNA: TGTGCCAGCAGCTTAGGATCAGACAATAGGGCTTTCTTT. This codes for CASSLGSDNRAFF.

This clone was picked up a small number of times. The J gene is TRBJ2-7, the V gene TRBV2; maybe TRBD2 (5 bases). The CDR3 totals 15 residues. V was trimmed by 4 bases and J by 3 bases, leaving 16 bases between them. Germline CDR1 is SNHLY and CDR2 is FYNNEI. CDR3 nucleotide sequence: TGTGCCAGCAGTGGAGATGAGGGTCAGCACTACGAGCAGTACTTC. The encoded protein is CASSGDEGQHYEQYF.

This clone was counted a few times. In DNA, the CDR3 is TGCAGTGTCTCCGGTAATTCACCCCTCCACTTT. Amino acids: CSVSGNSPLHF. The V and J genes are TRBV20-1 and TRBJ1-6, with D uncertain. CDR3 size: 11 residues. Trimming took off 7 bases at V and 6 bases at J, with 7 bases between the two ends. The germline CDR1 and CDR2 sequences are DFQATT and SNEGSKA (reference sequence).

This clone was detected once. The chain employs TRBV12-3 or TRBV12-4 and TRBJ2-1, with 9 nucleotides matching TRBD1. The V and J ends lost 6 bases and 8 bases, in that order; junction bases with no gene match: 5. The CDR3 length is 13 residues. The chain's CDR3 is CASSKDRGHEQFF. CDR3 in DNA: TGTGCCAGCAGCAAGGACAGGGGCCATGAGCAGTTCTTC.

The genes are TRBV4-2 and TRBJ2-2; TRBD1 aligns across 12 bases. The germline CDR1 and CDR2 sequences are LGHNA and YNFKEQ. The J segment lost 0 bases and the V segment lost 7 bases, leaving 24 bases of the junction unmatched. This CDR3 spans 23 amino acids. This CDR3 is CASTNWDRGRVGSRGSNTGELFF. CDR3 nucleotide sequence: TGTGCCAGCACTAACTGGGACAGGGGGCGCGTCGGGAGTAGGGGCTCGAACACCGGGGAGCTGTTTTTT.

This CDR3 is CASSGSSDTDTQYF. CDR3 DNA sequence: TGTGCCAGCAGTGGCTCGTCGGACACAGATACGCAGTATTTT. V usage is TRBV6-4 and J usage is TRBJ2-3, with D hard to call. There are 14 residues in the CDR3. V lost 4 bases to trimming and J lost 2 bases, with 10 bases between them. Germline V gene lookup returns CDR1 MRHNA and CDR2 SNTAGT.

This clone was detected only a few times. This rearrangement joins TRBV7-6 to TRBJ2-2; D might be TRBD2 (5 bases). From germline, CDR1 is SGHVS and CDR2 FNYEAQ. The CDR3 is 14 residues long. The V and J ends lost 0 bases and 7 bases respectively, with 9 bases between them. The CDR3 sequence: CASSLAGEVGELFF. For the CDR3, the DNA is TGTGCCAGCAGCTTAGCGGGAGAGGTCGGGGAGCTGTTTTTT.

The V and J genes are TRBV6-2 or TRBV6-3 and TRBJ1-3; maybe TRBD1 (5 bases). Trimming pared 2 bases from V and 0 bases from J, leaving 11 bases between. The CDR3 totals 16 residues. From germline, CDR1 is MNHEY and CDR2 SVGEGT. CDR3 nucleotide sequence: TGTGCCAGCAGTTACGGGGCAGTCAGCTCTGGAAACACCATATATTTT. Translating it yields CASSYGAVSSGNTIYF.

The chain combines TRBV11-2 with TRBJ2-7; tentative D call: TRBD1 (5 bases). V shed 5 bases and J shed 2 bases, with 13 bases lying between them. Germline V gene sequence: CDR1 SGHAT, CDR2 FQNNGV. CDR3 length: 14 amino acids. The CDR3: CASSPPRAPYEQYF. CDR3 sequence (DNA): TGTGCCAGCAGCCCGCCCAGGGCCCCCTACGAGCAGTACTTC.

This CDR3 reads CASRTALGVADTQYF. For the CDR3, the DNA is TGTGCCAGCCGGACGGCATTGGGGGTCGCAGATACGCAGTATTTT. V and J are TRBV5-8 and TRBJ2-3; D could derive from TRBD1 or TRBD2 (5 bases each). Trimming shortened V by 7 bases and J by 4 bases, and 19 bases separated the two germline ends. The CDR3 extends over 15 amino acids. The germline gives CDR1 SGHTS, CDR2 YDEGEE.

The chain employs TRBV30 and TRBJ1-2, with D possibly matching TRBD1 (6 bases). V lost 3 bases to trimming and J lost 4 bases, with 12 bases between them. The CDR3 runs 13 residues. CDR1 and CDR2 (germline): GTSNPN, SVGIG (reference sequence). The CDR3 bases are TGTGCCTGGAGCCGAGACAGGCCCTATGGCTACACCTTC. This codes for CAWSRDRPYGYTF. The complete variable domain, with remaining parts taken from reference TRBV30 and TRBJ1-2, reads SQTIHQWPATLVQPVGSPLSLECTVEGTSNPNLYWYRQAAGRGLQLLFYSVGIGQISSEVPQNLSASRPQDRQFILSSKKLLLSDSGFYLCAWSRDRPYGYTFGSGTRLTVV.

This rearrangement joins TRBV20-1 to TRBJ2-3; D perhaps matches TRBD2 (6 bases). This CDR3 contains 11 residues. Germline CDR1 and CDR2: DFQATT and SNEGSKA (reference sequence). Trimming took 5 bases from V and 15 from J, leaving 18 bases between them. The CDR3 nucleotides read TGCAGTGCTCCGACTAGTGGGCAGGCCTATTTT. Residues: CSAPTSGQAYF.

The chain couples TRBV7-2 to TRBJ1-6; no clear D gene. With 3 bases removed from V and 6 bases from J, the gap between germline ends came to 9 bases. This CDR3 region has 14 residues. Germline V gives CDR1 SGHTA, CDR2 FQGNSA. The CDR3 protein is CASSLHGTNSPLHF. The CDR3, as DNA: TGTGCCAGCAGCTTGCACGGAACTAATTCACCCCTCCACTTT.

This clone was seen a single time. The rearrangement joins TRBV27 to TRBJ1-1, with unresolved D. CDR1 is MNHEY, CDR2 SMNVEV, per germline (reference sequence). The CDR3 has 13 amino acids. The ends were cut back, 6 bases at V and 8 bases at J, with 16 bases in the middle. DNA for the CDR3: TGTGCCAGCAGCTTGACTGGCCGGATAGAAGCTTTCTTT. Translated: CASSLTGRIEAFF.

The rearrangement joins TRBV6-2 or TRBV6-3 to TRBJ1-3; unclear D gene. Germline values: CDR1 MNHEY, CDR2 SVGEGT. The CDR3 runs to 14 residues. The germline V and J ends were trimmed by 2 bases and 4 bases, with 9 bases remaining between them. The CDR3 loop is CASSYTGSGNTIYF. The CDR3 DNA reads TGTGCCAGCAGTTACACGGGATCAGGAAACACCATATATTTT.

V and J are TRBV30 and TRBJ1-1; possible D gene TRBD1, 5 bases. Germline V gives CDR1 GTSNPN, CDR2 SVGIG (reference sequence). CDR3 length: 12 amino acids. Trimming shortened V by 3 bases and J by 5 bases, and 10 bases separated the two germline ends. The DNA of the CDR3 is TGTGCCTGGAGCCTCGGGGGAACTGAAGCTTTCTTT. It translates to CAWSLGGTEAFF. The complete variable domain, with remaining parts taken from reference TRBV30 and TRBJ1-1, reads SQTIHQWPATLVQPVGSPLSLECTVEGTSNPNLYWYRQAAGRGLQLLFYSVGIGQISSEVPQNLSASRPQDRQFILSSKKLLLSDSGFYLCAWSLGGTEAFFGQGTRLTVV.

The chain employs TRBV4-2 and TRBJ2-5, with TRBD2 matching 13 bases. Germline assignment: CDR1 LGHNA and CDR2 YNFKEQ. The V gene end was trimmed by 1 base and the J gene end by 5 bases; junction bases not matched to a gene: 10. The CDR3 sequence is 18 residues long. CDR3 bases: TGTGCCAGCAGCCAAGGGTGGACTAGCGGGAGTGTTGTGGAGACCCAGTACTTC. This gives the protein CASSQGWTSGSVVETQYF.

The chain is built from TRBV3-1 (or the pseudogene TRBV3-2) and TRBJ2-3, with TRBD2 matching over 8 bases. In germline, CDR1 is LGHDT, CDR2 YNNKEL (reference sequence). Trimming cost V 4 bases and J 0 bases; bases outside gene matches: 6. CDR3 length: 16 residues. The chain's CDR3 is CASSRRGGSSTDTQYF. CDR3 sequence (DNA): TGTGCCAGCAGCCGTCGGGGGGGATCTAGCACAGATACGCAGTATTTT.